This passage covers 32 T cell receptor beta chains from one sample sequenced in a study of T cells in Graves' hyperthyroidism and ophthalmopathy. RNA transcripts provided the source from which TCR beta CDR3 regions were amplified. The primer set for the first-round RT-PCR of the TCR CDR3 was HTBI. A single record per CDR3 protein comes from TCRdb applying MiXCR to the multiplex PCR reads. The table lists about 610,000 distinct CDR3 sequences, about 15% of them singletons. The sequencing sample was made of blood. The origin of the receptors is a woman aged 40 to 50 with Graves' ophthalmopathy.

The CDR3 region is CATGSQSNSYEQYF. In DNA form, the CDR3 reads TGTGCCACCGGAAGTCAGAGCAACTCCTACGAGCAGTACTTC. The chain couples TRBV28 to TRBJ2-7; D unclear. CDR1 and CDR2 from the germline V gene are MDHEN and SYDVKM. Trimming left V 10 bases short and J 0 bases short, with 16 bases between. The CDR3 is 14 residues long.

This clonotype occurred a few times. The chain uses TRBV29-1 and TRBJ1-1, with a possible D match to TRBD1 (5 bases). The CDR3 contains 15 residues. Germline V CDR1 and CDR2: SQVTM, ANQGSEA. Trimming shortened V by 4 bases and J by 0 bases, and 15 bases separated the two germline ends. The CDR3 reads CSVAGAWEMNTEAFF. CDR3 nucleotide sequence: TGCAGCGTTGCCGGGGCTTGGGAGATGAACACTGAAGCTTTCTTT.

The chain couples TRBV30 to TRBJ1-2; D is undetermined. The ends were cut back, 2 bases at V and 7 bases at J, with 14 bases in the middle. Germline V gene data show CDR1 as GTSNPN and CDR2 as SVGIG (reference sequence). The length of the CDR3 is 13 residues. The chain's CDR3 is CAWSQNLQGGYTF. In DNA form, the CDR3 reads TGTGCCTGGAGTCAAAACCTACAAGGTGGCTACACCTTC.

The sample holds many counts of this clonotype. The V gene is TRBV28, the J gene TRBJ1-5; 9 nucleotides match TRBD1. Germline V lookup: CDR1 MDHEN, CDR2 SYDVKM. Unmatched junction bases numbered 12, after V lost 4 bases and J lost 5 bases. The CDR3 length is 17 residues. CDR3 DNA sequence: TGTGCCAGCAGTTACCCATCGGGACAGGGAACATATCAGCCCCAGCATTTT. Translation: CASSYPSGQGTYQPQHF.

This clonotype was detected many times. This chain uses TRBV12-3 or TRBV12-4 with TRBJ1-2; D is unclear. This CDR3 contains 14 residues. Trimming removed 2 bases from V and 5 bases from J, with 12 bases in between. Here the CDR3 DNA reads TGTGCCAGCAGTTTAAAGCCCGCTGGTTATGGCTACACCTTC. Translation: CASSLKPAGYGYTF.

This clonotype was counted many times. This chain uses TRBV14 with TRBJ1-2; D uncertain. Germline lookup yields CDR1 SGHDN and CDR2 FVKESK. With 3 bases removed from V and 6 bases from J, the gap between germline ends came to 11 bases. The CDR3 is made up of 13 amino acids. The CDR3 DNA is TGTGCCAGCAGCCAGGTCGGGAGAAATGGCTACACCTTC. Its translation: CASSQVGRNGYTF.

This clonotype was seen many times. This sequence joins TRBV6-5 and TRBJ1-1; D not resolved. Trimming removed 6 bases at V and 3 bases at J, with 14 bases between. This CDR3 has 14 amino acids. CDR1 is MNHEY, CDR2 SVGAGI, per germline. The CDR3, as DNA: TGTGCCAGCAGCCTCCAGCCCGTAGACACTGAAGCTTTCTTT. Encoded protein: CASSLQPVDTEAFF.

Ten or more counts support this clonotype. This chain connects TRBV28 to TRBJ1-6; 7 bases align to TRBD1. There are 17 residues in the CDR3. Germline values: CDR1 MDHEN, CDR2 SYDVKM. The J segment lost 9 bases and the V segment lost 5 bases, leaving 16 bases of the junction unmatched. CDR3 DNA sequence: TGTGCCAGCAGTCCCACCGGCGGCCCCAGGGGGTCTTCACCCCTCCACTTT. Translated: CASSPTGGPRGSSPLHF.

V usage is TRBV5-1 and J usage is TRBJ2-7; D possibly corresponds to TRBD1 (6 bases). The germline gives CDR1 SGHRS, CDR2 YFSETQ. V lost 0 bases to trimming and J lost 5 bases, with 12 bases between them. The CDR3 spans 14 residues. This CDR3 is CASSLGQGFDEQYF. The CDR3 DNA follows: TGCGCCAGCAGCTTGGGGCAGGGGTTCGACGAGCAGTACTTC.

This clonotype came up many times. The genes are TRBV10-3 and TRBJ2-5, with a weak D call TRBD1 (6 bases). V lost 6 bases and J 2 bases, leaving 10 bases between the germline ends. Germline CDR1 is ENHRY and CDR2 is SYGVKD. There are 13 residues in the CDR3. The CDR3 DNA reads as TGTGCCATCAGGAACGGACAGCAAGAGACCCAGTACTTC. Translation: CAIRNGQQETQYF.

The chain has TRBV29-1 and TRBJ2-1; D may correspond to TRBD1 or TRBD2 (5 bases each). The CDR3 has 17 residues. CDR1 and CDR2 from the germline V gene are SQVTM and ANQGSEA. V shed 0 bases and J shed 4 bases, with 19 bases lying between them. The CDR3 DNA reads as TGCAGCGTTGAAGATCGACCGTGGGGGTTGAGATACAATGAGCAGTTCTTC. Amino acids: CSVEDRPWGLRYNEQFF.

In its sample, this clonotype was seen many times. This sequence joins TRBV28 and TRBJ2-2; 7 nucleotides align to TRBD1. Germline V gene sequence: CDR1 MDHEN, CDR2 SYDVKM. The V and J ends lost 2 bases and 6 bases, in that order; junction bases with no gene match: 3. There are 14 residues in the CDR3. The CDR3 DNA is TGTGCCAGCAGTTTAAAGGGGGCCTCCGGGGAGCTGTTTTTT. Translated, it gives CASSLKGASGELFF.

The chain recombines TRBV18 with TRBJ2-7, with D maybe TRBD2 (5 bases). The length of the CDR3 is 15 residues. Trimming removed 4 bases from V and 1 base from J, with 14 bases in between. Germline values: CDR1 KGHSH, CDR2 LQKENI. CDR3 region: CASSREADFSYEQYF. CDR3 bases: TGTGCCAGCTCACGGGAAGCGGATTTTTCCTACGAGCAGTACTTC.

This clonotype was seen ten or more times. The chain employs TRBV25-1 and TRBJ1-5, with D perhaps TRBD1 (5 bases). V was trimmed by 7 bases and J by 3 bases, leaving 13 bases between them. The CDR3 has 14 amino acids. Germline V gene data show CDR1 as MGHDK and CDR2 as SYGVNS. CDR3 sequence reads: CASTEAGNNQPQHF. As DNA, the CDR3 is TGTGCCAGCACCGAAGCAGGGAACAATCAGCCCCAGCATTTT.

This chain links TRBV27 with TRBJ2-4; the D gene could be TRBD1 or TRBD2 (5 bases each). CDR1 is MNHEY, CDR2 SMNVEV, per germline (reference sequence). Between the trimmed V and J ends, which lost 2 bases and 3 bases, there was a span of 11 bases. The CDR3 totals 15 residues. CDR3 DNA sequence: TGTGCCAGCAGTTTAGAAGGGACCGGCAAAAACATTCAGTACTTC. It encodes CASSLEGTGKNIQYF.

The chain links TRBV19 to TRBJ1-4; D remains ambiguous. V shed 5 bases and J shed 5 bases, with 18 bases lying between them. The CDR3 totals 16 residues. CDR1 is LNHDA, CDR2 SQIVND, per germline (reference sequence). In DNA, the CDR3 is TGTGCCAGTAGTCCGGGATCCGGGAACCCAAATGAAAAACTGTTTTTT. Protein: CASSPGSGNPNEKLFF.

This clonotype was seen only a few times. The chain carries TRBV18 and TRBJ2-5; D not certain. Trimming removed 0 bases from V and 4 bases from J, with 6 bases in between. The germline gives CDR1 KGHSH, CDR2 LQKENI. The CDR3 contains 13 residues. For the CDR3, the DNA is TGTGCCAGCTCACCACCGGTGACAGAGACCCAGTACTTC. Residues: CASSPPVTETQYF.

This rearrangement joins TRBV6-2 or TRBV6-3 to TRBJ1-1; 12 bases align to TRBD1. The CDR3 totals 15 residues. Per the germline V gene, CDR1 is MNHEY and CDR2 is SVGEGT. The V and J ends lost 10 bases and 1 base, in that order; junction bases with no gene match: 7. The CDR3 region is CAIRDRGPANTEAFF. The CDR3 DNA is TGTGCCATAAGGGACAGGGGGCCGGCGAACACTGAAGCTTTCTTT.

At least ten counts were recorded for this clonotype. V and J are TRBV6-4 and TRBJ1-1; 9 bases align to TRBD1. V lost 5 bases to trimming and J lost 2 bases; unmatched junction nucleotides: 6. Germline CDR1 and CDR2: MRHNA and SNTAGT. The CDR3 totals 15 residues. The CDR3 bases are TGTGCCAGCAGTCCACAGGGGGCTCTAAACACTGAAGCTTTCTTT. It translates to CASSPQGALNTEAFF.

In its sample, this clonotype was seen many times. This chain uses TRBV6-2 or TRBV6-3 with TRBJ2-2; 9 bases fit TRBD1. V was pared by 5 bases and J by 3 bases, with 4 bases of the junction left unmatched. This CDR3 comprises 15 residues. From germline, CDR1 is MNHEY and CDR2 SVGEGT. The CDR3 region has the DNA TGTGCCAGCAGTGCCGGGACAGGGCACACCGGGGAGCTGTTTTTT. This codes for CASSAGTGHTGELFF.

This clonotype was seen ten or more times. The rearrangement links TRBV20-1 to TRBJ2-7, with D tentatively TRBD1 or TRBD2 (5 bases each). Germline lookup yields CDR1 DFQATT and CDR2 SNEGSKA (reference sequence). This CDR3 has 12 amino acids. The germline V and J ends were trimmed by 4 bases and 3 bases, with 10 bases remaining between them. The CDR3 spells CSATGTDYEQYF. For the CDR3, the DNA is TGCAGTGCTACCGGGACCGACTACGAGCAGTACTTC.

This clonotype was detected ten times or more. The chain carries TRBV11-2 and TRBJ2-7; D remains ambiguous. CDR1 is SGHAT and CDR2 is FQNNGV in the germline V gene. This CDR3 has 13 amino acids. Trimming removed 4 bases at V and 4 bases at J, with 11 bases between. The CDR3 is CASSSNEIYEQYF. CDR3 bases: TGTGCCAGCAGCTCCAACGAGATATACGAGCAGTACTTC.

Ten or more counts support this clonotype. V gene TRBV5-5 combines with J gene TRBJ2-7; D possibly corresponds to TRBD1 (6 bases). Germline lookup yields CDR1 SGHKS and CDR2 YYEKEE (reference sequence). With 5 bases removed from V and 2 bases from J, the gap between germline ends came to 14 bases. CDR3 size: 14 residues. The CDR3 bases are TGTGCCAGCAGTCGAACCGGGACACCCTACGAGCAGTACTTC. As protein: CASSRTGTPYEQYF. The complete variable domain, with remaining parts taken from reference TRBV5-5 and TRBJ2-7, reads DAGVTQSPTHLIKTRGQQVTLRCSPISGHKSVSWYQQVLGQGPQFIFQYYEKEERGRGNFPDRFSARQFPNYSSELNVNALLLGDSALYLCASSRTGTPYEQYFGPGTRLTVT.

The table lists this clonotype with many counts. The CDR3: CAISESQEAFF. The CDR3 DNA reads TGTGCCATCAGTGAGTCACAGGAAGCTTTCTTT. V and J are TRBV10-3 and TRBJ1-1; D remains unclear. The CDR3 is made up of 11 amino acids. CDR1 is ENHRY and CDR2 is SYGVKD in the germline V gene. The germline V and J ends were trimmed by 0 bases and 8 bases, with 4 bases remaining between them.

There are many counts of this clonotype. V usage is TRBV6-5 and J usage is TRBJ2-7; D is undetermined. V was clipped by 2 bases and J by 0 bases, with 11 bases between them. The CDR3 extends over 15 amino acids. Germline-derived CDR1 and CDR2 are MNHEY and SVGAGI. This CDR3 is CASSYRSVGSYEQYF. The CDR3 bases are TGTGCCAGCAGTTACCGGTCTGTGGGCTCCTACGAGCAGTACTTC.

V gene TRBV6-2 or TRBV6-3 combines with J gene TRBJ2-5; TRBD1 aligns across 8 bases. The J segment lost 5 bases and the V segment lost 7 bases, leaving 12 bases of the junction unmatched. CDR3 length equals 15 residues. Germline CDR1 and CDR2: MNHEY and SVGEGT. This CDR3 reads CASKRDGTGSETQYF. As DNA, the CDR3 is TGTGCCAGCAAGCGAGACGGGACAGGCAGCGAGACCCAGTACTTC.

In this sample, this clonotype turned up many times. The chain carries TRBV30 and TRBJ1-1; D call uncertain. V lost 4 bases to trimming and J lost 3 bases, with 9 bases between them. This CDR3 has 12 amino acids. Germline CDR1 and CDR2: GTSNPN and SVGIG (reference sequence). CDR3 nucleotides: TGTGCCTGGAACGGGATGGACACTGAAGCTTTCTTT. It translates to CAWNGMDTEAFF. Full variable domain (outside the CDR3, taken from reference TRBV30 and TRBJ1-1): SQTIHQWPATLVQPVGSPLSLECTVEGTSNPNLYWYRQAAGRGLQLLFYSVGIGQISSEVPQNLSASRPQDRQFILSSKKLLLSDSGFYLCAWNGMDTEAFFGQGTRLTVV.

The sample holds a few counts of this clonotype. The gene calls are TRBV2 and TRBJ2-5, with a weak D call TRBD2 (6 bases). The germline V gene has CDR1 SNHLY and CDR2 FYNNEI. V shed 9 bases and J shed 5 bases, with 13 bases lying between them. CDR3 size: 12 residues. The CDR3 DNA sequence: TGTGCCAGAGCGCCTCGGGGGGAGACCCAGTACTTC. Translated: CARAPRGETQYF. Drawing the rest from reference TRBV2 and TRBJ2-5, the complete variable domain is EPEVTQTPSHQVTQMGQEVILRCVPISNHLYFYWYRQILGQKVEFLVSFYNNEISEKSEIFDDQFSVERPDGSNFTLKIRSTKLEDSAMYFCARAPRGETQYFGPGTRLLVL.

This clonotype showed up many times. V and J are TRBV12-3 or TRBV12-4 and TRBJ2-5; 7 positions match TRBD1. The CDR3 is made up of 13 amino acids. V trimming: 9 bases; J trimming: 2 bases; junction bases outside the gene matches: 6. CDR3 sequence reads: CASARDRQETQYF. The CDR3 DNA reads as TGTGCCAGTGCTAGGGACAGACAAGAGACCCAGTACTTC.

This clonotype has only a few counts. CDR3 DNA sequence: TGTGCCAGCAGTGCTCGACAGGGTCAGAGCACCGGGGAGCTGTTTTTT. Amino acids: CASSARQGQSTGELFF. The genes are TRBV2 and TRBJ2-2, with 7 bases matching TRBD1. Looked up from germline, CDR1 is SNHLY and CDR2 is FYNNEI. The CDR3 runs to 16 residues. The V gene end was trimmed by 4 bases and the J gene end by 4 bases; junction bases not matched to a gene: 9. The entire variable domain, with the rest obtained from reference TRBV2 and TRBJ2-2, is as follows: EPEVTQTPSHQVTQMGQEVILRCVPISNHLYFYWYRQILGQKVEFLVSFYNNEISEKSEIFDDQFSVERPDGSNFTLKIRSTKLEDSAMYFCASSARQGQSTGELFFGEGSRLTVL.

This clonotype was counted many times. The V call is TRBV29-1, the J call TRBJ2-7; D is perhaps TRBD1 (5 bases). CDR1 is SQVTM, CDR2 ANQGSEA, per germline. This CDR3 is built from 10 residues. Trimming left V 5 bases short and J 8 bases short, with 10 bases between. The CDR3 nucleotides are TGCAGCGTTCTACAGGACCAGCAGTACTTC. This gives the protein CSVLQDQQYF.

This clonotype was observed at least ten times. The gene calls are TRBV10-3 and TRBJ1-3; tentatively, D is TRBD1 (6 bases). This CDR3 is 12 amino acids long. Per germline, CDR1 ENHRY and CDR2 SYGVKD. CDR3 sequence reads: CADSDSGNTIYF. The CDR3, as DNA: TGTGCGGACAGTGACTCTGGAAACACCATATATTTT.